The rows below give T cell receptor beta chains drawn from one sample of a study of blood T cell repertoires in COVID-19. Sequencing was performed with immunoSEQ multiplex PCR; in TCRdb, only in-frame clones are kept and a portion is missing. The sample records 200,000 to 300,000 clones, 75% to 90% being singletons. Sample: peripheral blood. The origin of the receptors is a man younger than 40 with active or convalescent COVID-19. The conserved cysteine and the conserved F or W are not part of the CDR3 here. D genes are given only for firm matches.

D gene: NA
V gene: TRBV6-5
CDR3 protein: ASKTAWDEQF

D gene: TRBD1
V gene: TRBV18
CDR3 protein: ASSPPDRARGNTIY

D gene: NA
V gene: TRBV7-2
CDR3 protein: ASSLGIGRSYEQY

D gene: TRBD1
V gene: TRBV27
CDR3 protein: ASSQLTGTGPRGYT

D gene: NA
V gene: TRBV11-2
CDR3 protein: ASSLWAGGMEAF

D gene: TRBD1
V gene: TRBV3-1/TRBV3-2
CDR3 protein: ASSRGQLNYGYT

D gene: TRBD2
V gene: TRBV7-8
CDR3 protein: ASSLGQLGLAGETDTQY

D gene: NA
V gene: TRBV19
CDR3 protein: ASRKRDWLAETQY

D gene: NA
V gene: TRBV5-1
CDR3 protein: ASSLGRTAEQY

D gene: NA
V gene: TRBV19
CDR3 protein: ASQHRPRKDTGELF

D gene: TRBD1
V gene: TRBV5-1
CDR3 protein: ASSLGDSTTNEKLF

D gene: TRBD2
V gene: TRBV4-2
CDR3 protein: ASSQGLAGGIYNEQF

D gene: NA
V gene: TRBV11-2
CDR3 protein: ASSLRIGDVWTQY

D gene: TRBD1
V gene: TRBV6-5
CDR3 protein: ASRIDRGLGEQY

D gene: TRBD1
V gene: TRBV6-6
CDR3 protein: ASRSGQDYGYT

D gene: NA
V gene: TRBV5-6
CDR3 protein: ASSLVRGSEQY

D gene: NA
V gene: TRBV6-5
CDR3 protein: ASSLTGLRDTEAF

D gene: TRBD1
V gene: TRBV11-2
CDR3 protein: ASSLGQTYEQY

D gene: NA
V gene: TRBV30
CDR3 protein: AWSLNIGTDTQY

D gene: TRBD1
V gene: TRBV2
CDR3 protein: ARRPKGGVGETQY

D gene: NA
V gene: TRBV10-2
CDR3 protein: ASSEGFRAGSPSEQY

D gene: NA
V gene: TRBV5-8
CDR3 protein: ASSLDAGLEKLF

D gene: TRBD1
V gene: TRBV4-1
CDR3 protein: ASSQWTGTGNTIY

D gene: NA
V gene: TRBV5-4
CDR3 protein: ASSWDIHNSPLH

D gene: TRBD1
V gene: TRBV5-1
CDR3 protein: ASSPGTGGGYGYT

D gene: NA
V gene: TRBV11-2
CDR3 protein: ASSLGGLRTTEAF

D gene: TRBD1
V gene: TRBV27
CDR3 protein: ASSATGGLNEQF

D gene: TRBD1
V gene: TRBV13
CDR3 protein: ASSSIFGQGSTDTQY

D gene: NA
V gene: TRBV3-1/TRBV3-2
CDR3 protein: ASSPIQGAPLH

D gene: TRBD1
V gene: TRBV3-1/TRBV3-2
CDR3 protein: ASSPSNPGQVGNEQF

D gene: TRBD2
V gene: TRBV7-2
CDR3 protein: ASSTTSGGALQY

D gene: NA
V gene: TRBV5-1
CDR3 protein: ASSPSGTEAF

D gene: NA
V gene: TRBV4-1
CDR3 protein: ASSPSGGTVPYEQY

D gene: NA
V gene: TRBV28
CDR3 protein: ASSQGHPSNQPQH

D gene: NA
V gene: TRBV19
CDR3 protein: ASSLGWGPSQPQH

D gene: TRBD1
V gene: TRBV4-1
CDR3 protein: ASSQTGTVREKLF

D gene: NA
V gene: TRBV24-1
CDR3 protein: ATRASAGNEKLF

D gene: TRBD2
V gene: TRBV7-2
CDR3 protein: ASSSRTSGAYEQF

D gene: TRBD2
V gene: TRBV4-3
CDR3 protein: ASSQDLLAGGRSYNEQF

D gene: NA
V gene: TRBV5-5
CDR3 protein: ASSLAGSGTEAF

D gene: NA
V gene: TRBV7-8
CDR3 protein: ASSLAYSQYEQY

D gene: NA
V gene: TRBV14
CDR3 protein: ASSPRAFGRDSPLH

D gene: NA
V gene: TRBV5-8
CDR3 protein: ASSFGSGHTEAF

D gene: TRBD2
V gene: TRBV9
CDR3 protein: ASIPFCGTSFTDTQY

D gene: NA
V gene: TRBV4-3
CDR3 protein: ASSSGTTSTDTQY

D gene: TRBD2
V gene: TRBV29-1
CDR3 protein: SVRPGRGDSYEQY

D gene: NA
V gene: TRBV5-8
CDR3 protein: ASSKAGAGYT

D gene: NA
V gene: TRBV23-1
CDR3 protein: ASSQSEGFASTEAF

D gene: NA
V gene: TRBV29-1
CDR3 protein: SVRVGGAGTEAF